This TCR beta chain was observed in a study of identical twins. CDR1 is SEHNR and CDR2 is FQNEAQ in the germline V gene (reference sequence). Germline trimming cut 5 bases from V and 2 bases from J; bases unmatched to any gene: 3. This CDR3 comprises 13 residues. This clonotype appeared once. Its matching antigen is unknown. Template switching supplied a universal primer site; unique molecular identifiers were carried on the cDNA. TCRdb reprocessed the 5' RACE reads via MiXCR and lists one record per CDR3 protein. The sample records about 290,000 distinct CDR3 sequences, 8% to 9.5% being singletons. Study findings and constraints: Sequences that were out-of-frame, alpha and twin-shared displayed an excess of low generation probability. Beta clonotypes that were abundant in cord blood contained fewer insertions, a pattern absent from memory repertoires.

This sample was also put to use in a study of yellow fever vaccine responses in identical twins.

The material sequenced was CD8+ T cells sorted from blood. The chain carries TRBV7-9 and TRBJ2-7; 7 bases map to TRBD1. The clonotype originates from a woman aged 18-29 years in good health. The CDR3 nucleotides read TGTGCCAGCAGCGTCACAGGGGCCTACGAGCAGTACTTC. Encoded protein: CASSVTGAYEQYF.